One and the same sample provided the 25 T cell receptor beta chains below, sequenced in a study of cytomegalovirus exposure and HLA in healthy donors. The repertoire was sequenced with immunoSEQ multiplex PCR; TCRdb's copy has only in-frame clones and lacks some. The sample yields over 110,000 clones, 84% seen once. Material for sequencing was PBMCs. The receptor source for this set is a woman in her twenties or thirties in good health and CMV-seronegative.

The chain recombines TRBV25-1 with TRBJ2-1, with TRBD2 matching 7 bases. In germline, CDR1 is MGHDK, CDR2 SYGVNS. This CDR3 spans 18 amino acids. Unmatched junction bases numbered 16, after V lost 6 bases and J lost 2 bases. CDR3 protein: CASSQTTEGGDTYNEQFF. The DNA of the CDR3 is TGTGCCAGCAGCCAAACCACAGAGGGAGGGGATACCTACAATGAGCAGTTCTTC.

The count of this clone is one. The chain joins TRBV13 to TRBJ2-3; 15 bases match TRBD2. V trimming: 4 bases; J trimming: 0 bases; junction bases outside the gene matches: 2. In germline, CDR1 is PRHDT, CDR2 FYEKMQ (reference sequence). The CDR3 totals 17 residues. Here the CDR3 reads CASSSGLAGGSTDTQYF. The CDR3, as DNA: TGTGCCAGCAGCTCCGGACTAGCGGGGGGGAGCACAGATACGCAGTATTTT.

This clone showed up just once. This sample also contains other DNA sequences that code for the same CDR3. V usage is TRBV7-3 and J usage is TRBJ1-1, with 8 nucleotides matching TRBD1. V was pared by 5 bases and J by 1 base, with 3 bases of the junction left unmatched. The CDR3 has 14 amino acids. The germline V gene encodes CDR1 SGHTA and CDR2 FQGTGA. CDR3 in DNA: TGTGCCAGCAGCCGCACAGGGGGGAACACTGAAGCTTTCTTT. It specifies CASSRTGGNTEAFF.

A few counts support this clone. The chain recombines TRBV5-1 with TRBJ1-2; TRBD1 agrees at 7 bases. The germline CDR1 and CDR2 sequences are SGHRS and YFSETQ. CDR3 length equals 15 residues. The trim removed 4 bases at V and 8 bases at J, leaving 14 bases unmatched. For the CDR3, the DNA is TGCGCCAGCAGCCCCTCCTACCAGACAGGGTACGGCTACACCTTC. It encodes CASSPSYQTGYGYTF.

The genes are TRBV15 and TRBJ1-1; no reliable D call. V was trimmed by 0 bases and J by 6 bases, leaving 11 bases between them. The CDR3 contains 14 residues. Germline V gene data show CDR1 as LNHNV and CDR2 as YYDKDF (reference sequence). In DNA, the CDR3 is TGTGCCACCAGCAGAGATCACTTGTCGCCTGAAGCTTTCTTT. Protein: CATSRDHLSPEAFF.

The J gene is TRBJ1-2, the V gene TRBV5-6, with D maybe TRBD1 (5 bases). The CDR3 has 15 amino acids. Between the trimmed V and J ends, which lost 1 base and 3 bases, there was a span of 13 bases. Germline-derived CDR1 and CDR2 are SGHDT and YYEEEE. The CDR3 sequence: CASSLNAAGHYGYTF. As DNA, the CDR3 is TGTGCCAGCAGCTTGAACGCGGCAGGGCACTATGGCTACACCTTC.

The gene calls are TRBV4-1 and TRBJ1-5, with TRBD1 matching over 7 bases. V lost 8 bases and J lost 3; bases outside the gene matches: 7. The CDR3 loop spans 14 amino acids. Looked up from germline, CDR1 is MGHRA and CDR2 is YSYEKL. CDR3 loop: CASSPGGTNQPQHF. In DNA, the CDR3 is TGCGCCAGCTCACCAGGGGGGACCAATCAGCCCCAGCATTTT.

This chain connects TRBV10-1 to TRBJ1-1; possibly TRBD1 for D (5 bases). The CDR3 spans 14 residues. V was clipped by 6 bases and J by 1 base, with 12 bases between them. Germline V gives CDR1 WNHNN, CDR2 SYGVQD (reference sequence). CDR3 region: CASRTRQPNTEAFF. DNA for the CDR3: TGCGCCAGCAGGACGCGACAGCCGAACACTGAAGCTTTCTTT.

Here the CDR3 DNA reads TGTGCCAGCAGCCGCGACACAAAGAACACTGAAGCTTTCTTT. Protein: CASSRDTKNTEAFF. The J gene is TRBJ1-1, the V gene TRBV7-3; D unresolved. The CDR3 is 14 amino acids. Germline V gene data show CDR1 as SGHTA and CDR2 as FQGTGA. Deletions cut 5 bases from V and 1 base from J, with 11 bases between.

The chain uses TRBV2 and TRBJ1-5, with TRBD1 matching 10 bases. Germline trimming cut 6 bases from V and 1 base from J; bases unmatched to any gene: 0. CDR3 length equals 14 residues. The V gene's germline CDR1 is SNHLY and CDR2 FYNNEI. The CDR3 sequence: CASRGQGSNQPQHF. The CDR3 DNA sequence: TGTGCCAGCAGGGGACAGGGGAGCAATCAGCCCCAGCATTTT.

As concerns this clone: The sample holds other DNA sequences that translate to the same CDR3. This chain connects TRBV5-1 to TRBJ2-2; 8 positions match TRBD1. This CDR3 contains 15 residues. The V gene end was trimmed by 3 bases and the J gene end by 4 bases; junction bases not matched to a gene: 5. Germline CDR1 SGHRS, CDR2 YFSETQ. CDR3 region: CASSSGQGGTGELFF. The CDR3 bases are TGCGCCAGCAGCTCCGGACAGGGTGGCACCGGGGAGCTGTTTTTT. Complete variable domain (other parts from reference TRBV5-1 and TRBJ2-2): KAGVTQTPRYLIKTRGQQVTLSCSPISGHRSVSWYQQTPGQGLQFLFEYFSETQRNKGNFPGRFSGRQFSNSRSEMNVSTLELGDSALYLCASSSGQGGTGELFFGEGSRLTVL.

The rearrangement joins TRBV5-1 to TRBJ2-5; 10 bases fit TRBD1. Trimming cost V 0 bases and J 2 bases; bases outside gene matches: 7. In germline, CDR1 is SGHRS, CDR2 YFSETQ. The length of the CDR3 is 17 residues. CDR3 sequence: CASSLAHRGQGQETQYF. The DNA of the CDR3 is TGCGCCAGCAGCTTGGCTCACCGGGGACAGGGGCAAGAGACCCAGTACTTC.

The rearrangement joins TRBV5-6 to TRBJ2-5; D is undetermined. This CDR3 has 13 amino acids. Germline V gene lookup returns CDR1 SGHDT and CDR2 YYEEEE. The V end lost 4 bases, the J end lost 5 bases, and 12 bases lay between the germline ends. Here the CDR3 DNA reads TGTGCCAGCAGCCTTGCTGGAGTGGAGACCCAGTACTTC. It translates to CASSLAGVETQYF.

Turning to this clone: Germline and junction disagree at one end, which may indicate a read error. This chain's CDR3 is CASSLGQTNTGELFF. The CDR3 nucleotides read TGTGCCAGCAGCTTGGGACAAACGAACACCGGGGAACTGTTTTTT. The chain recombines TRBV5-4 with TRBJ2-2; D is perhaps TRBD2 (5 bases). The CDR3 has 15 residues. Per germline, CDR1 SGHNT and CDR2 YYREEE (reference sequence). Full variable domain (rest looked up from reference TRBV5-4 and TRBJ2-2): ETGVTQSPTHLIKTRGQQVTLRCSSQSGHNTVSWYQQALGQGPQFIFQYYREEENGRGNFPPRFSGLQFPNYSSELNVNALELDDSALYLCASSLGQTNTGELFFGEGSRLTVL.

The gene calls are TRBV7-2 and TRBJ2-1; tentatively, D is TRBD1 (5 bases). The CDR3 covers 15 residues. CDR1 and CDR2 from the germline V gene are SGHTA and FQGNSA. Trimming shortened V by 1 base and J by 4 bases, and 11 bases separated the two germline ends. The CDR3 is CASSLGPGLYNEQFF. Here the CDR3 DNA reads TGTGCCAGCAGCTTAGGGCCAGGGTTATACAATGAGCAGTTCTTC.

The chain carries TRBV6-5 and TRBJ1-4; 10 bases align to TRBD1. This CDR3 contains 15 residues. CDR1 is MNHEY, CDR2 SVGAGI, per germline. The J segment lost 8 bases and the V segment lost 4 bases, leaving 7 bases of the junction unmatched. The CDR3 DNA sequence: TGTGCCAGCAGTTGGAGACAGGGGGCAAACGAAAAACTGTTTTTT. Protein sequence: CASSWRQGANEKLFF.

This clone was picked up many times. The J gene is TRBJ2-1, the V gene TRBV4-1, with 9 positions matching TRBD2. CDR3 size: 15 residues. Germline assignment: CDR1 MGHRA and CDR2 YSYEKL. The J segment lost 6 bases and the V segment lost 4 bases, leaving 7 bases of the junction unmatched. The CDR3 is CASSLLGTSFNEQFF. In nucleotides, the CDR3 is TGCGCCAGCAGCCTCCTAGGGACTAGCTTCAATGAGCAGTTCTTC.

The V call is TRBV5-1, the J call TRBJ2-7, with D perhaps TRBD2 (6 bases). This CDR3 comprises 15 residues. Trimming took off 0 bases at V and 4 bases at J, with 14 bases between the two ends. In germline, CDR1 is SGHRS, CDR2 YFSETQ. In DNA form, the CDR3 reads TGCGCCAGCAGCTTGGGGGGGACTCCTCTTTACGAGCAGTACTTC. Protein sequence: CASSLGGTPLYEQYF.

This sequence joins TRBV2 and TRBJ2-3, with D perhaps matching TRBD2 (6 bases). CDR3 length equals 18 residues. V lost 8 bases and J 1 base, leaving 25 bases between the germline ends. Germline V lookup: CDR1 SNHLY, CDR2 FYNNEI. The chain's CDR3 is CASLRSGRQVLGTDTQYF. CDR3 DNA sequence: TGTGCCAGCCTCCGATCGGGGAGGCAGGTCCTAGGCACAGATACGCAGTATTTT.

The gene calls are TRBV29-1 and TRBJ2-5, with 14 positions matching TRBD2. Germline trimming cut 7 bases from V and 9 bases from J; bases unmatched to any gene: 10. Germline lookup yields CDR1 SQVTM and CDR2 ANQGSEA. The length of the CDR3 is 14 residues. CDR3 in amino acids: CSAATSGGAGAQYF. The DNA for the CDR3 is TGCAGCGCCGCGACTAGCGGGGGGGCAGGGGCCCAGTACTTC.

The DNA for the CDR3 is TGTGCCAGCAGTCCCATCTCTTTGGCGGGCCATCGGTACTTC. Translation gives CASSPISLAGHRYF. The V and J genes are TRBV27 and TRBJ2-7; perhaps TRBD2 as D (5 bases). Per germline, CDR1 MNHEY and CDR2 SMNVEV (reference sequence). Trimming left V 5 bases short and J 12 bases short, with 23 bases between. The CDR3 totals 14 residues.

V and J are TRBV27 and TRBJ1-2, with D perhaps matching TRBD1 (5 bases). The CDR3 consists of 15 residues. V gave up 11 bases and J gave up 3 bases, with 22 bases separating them. Germline V gives CDR1 MNHEY, CDR2 SMNVEV (reference sequence). CDR3 protein: CASRPGTMGDYGYTF. The CDR3 DNA reads TGTGCCTCCAGACCCGGGACTATGGGGGACTATGGCTACACCTTC.

The gene calls are TRBV4-2 and TRBJ1-1, with TRBD1 matching 9 bases. Germline V CDR1 and CDR2: LGHNA, YNFKEQ. The CDR3 is 16 residues long. Germline trimming cut 1 base from V and 8 bases from J; bases unmatched to any gene: 11. The CDR3 coding sequence is TGTGCCAGCAGCCAAGTGTGGGTGGGACAGGGCGAAGAAGCTTTCTTT. It is translated as CASSQVWVGQGEEAFF.

The chain employs TRBV7-6 and TRBJ2-7; 7 nucleotides line up with TRBD2. V was pared by 0 bases and J by 2 bases, with 7 bases of the junction left unmatched. The CDR3 spans 16 residues. CDR1 and CDR2 (germline): SGHVS, FNYEAQ. CDR3 sequence: CASSLAFWEGPYEQYF. The CDR3 DNA sequence: TGTGCCAGCAGCTTAGCGTTCTGGGAGGGTCCCTACGAGCAGTACTTC.

The gene calls are TRBV7-2 and TRBJ2-1; D possibly corresponds to TRBD2 (5 bases). CDR3 size: 15 residues. The V and J ends lost 1 base and 8 bases respectively, with 15 bases between them. CDR1 SGHTA and CDR2 FQGNSA come from the germline V gene. The CDR3 here is CASSLVRLAMDEQFF. The CDR3 bases are TGTGCCAGCAGCTTAGTCCGGCTAGCTATGGATGAGCAGTTCTTC.